This TCR beta chain was identified during a study of identifying expanded T cells in peripheral blood. Clones were sequenced by immunoSEQ multiplex PCR, and TCRdb holds only the in-frame ones, with some missing. In the table there are 95,000 to 100,000 clones, about 83% of which are singletons. As for this clone: Antigen: not known.

Collection occurred without any documented infections or immune events in donors. J was trimmed by 2 bases and V by 7 bases; bases with no gene match: 7. CDR3 size: 15 residues. Germline loops: CDR1 SGHRS, CDR2 YFSETQ. Overall study results and limits: Technical replicates showed around 1.3 changed clones; two weeks about 16.4; four weeks 19. Across healthy donors, higher total template counts meant significantly greater approximately two-week count variance.

The sample taken for sequencing was blood. This chain links TRBV5-1 with TRBJ2-1; 9 bases agree with TRBD2. The TCR sequence derives from a person aged 18 to 75 in good health. In nucleotides, the CDR3 is TGCGCCAGCCGCTCCGGCGGGGGGGCCTACAATGAGCAGTTCTTC. Residues: CASRSGGGAYNEQFF.